This T cell receptor beta chain comes out of a study of response to subunit inactivated influenza vaccine. Findings and limits, study-wide: Authors suggested few new T cells are recruited by each seasonal influenza vaccination.

The table lists this clonotype with a few counts. The antigen is unknown. Germline CDR1 is SGHRS and CDR2 is YFSETQ. The CDR3 is made up of 14 amino acids. The V gene lost 1 base and the J gene lost 5 bases, with 13 bases spanning the gap. MiXCR was run by TCRdb on the RT-PCR reads, yielding one entry per CDR3 protein. The sample has roughly 620,000 distinct CDR3 sequences; 11% are singletons. The same data also contributed to another study, on T cells expressing NK-cell markers. That investigation notes: Production of TCR beta cDNA relied on 5'RACE template switching with UMIs. Sorted CD3+CD56-NKG2C+, CD3+CD56+NKG2C+ and CD3+CD56+NKG2C- T cells supplied the TCR beta repertoires. With respect to HCMV, most of the eight sequenced donors were seropositive, and one was seronegative. The authors applied an anti-gamma-delta TCR antibody in several experiments, and it restricted sorting to alpha-beta TCR T cells.

Material: PBMCs from blood, obtained on the day of vaccination. The chain is built from TRBV5-1 and TRBJ2-7; D not certain. This clonotype was obtained from a man aged 50-60 years who received an inactivated influenza vaccine. Here the CDR3 reads CASSLTPLIDEQYF. Here the CDR3 DNA reads TGCGCCAGCAGCTTGACCCCTCTAATCGACGAGCAGTACTTC.